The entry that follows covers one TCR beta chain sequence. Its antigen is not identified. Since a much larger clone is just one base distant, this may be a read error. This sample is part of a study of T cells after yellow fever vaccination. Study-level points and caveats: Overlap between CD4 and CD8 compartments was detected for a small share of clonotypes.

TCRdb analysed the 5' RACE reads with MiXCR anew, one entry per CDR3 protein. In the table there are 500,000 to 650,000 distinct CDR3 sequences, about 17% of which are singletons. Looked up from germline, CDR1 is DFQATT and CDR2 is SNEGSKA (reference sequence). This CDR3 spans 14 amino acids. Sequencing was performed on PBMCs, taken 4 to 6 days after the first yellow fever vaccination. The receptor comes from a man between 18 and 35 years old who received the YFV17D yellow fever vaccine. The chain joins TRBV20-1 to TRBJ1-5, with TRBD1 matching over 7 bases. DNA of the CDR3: TGCTGTGCTAGAGATGACAGGGACTATCAGCCCCAGCATTTT. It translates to CCARDDRDYQPQHF.